Presented here are 12 T cell receptor beta chains from one specimen sequenced in a study of CD8 T cells in Susac syndrome. RNA was extracted with the RNeasy kit, and a quantity of about 0.45 to 1 ug was reverse transcribed using random hexamers. TCRdb redid the calling of the immunoSEQ multiplex PCR reads with MiXCR, one entry per CDR3 protein. The sample consists of 250,000 to 300,000 distinct CDR3 sequences, 85% of them appearing once. The sequencing sample was made of CD8+ T cells from PBMCs. The receptor set was obtained from a human donor with multiple sclerosis.

J is TRBJ2-1 and V is TRBV4-3; D unresolved. Germline CDR1 LGHNA, CDR2 YSLEER. The CDR3 runs to 17 residues. Trimming took 0 bases from V and 4 from J, leaving 16 bases between them. CDR3 coding DNA: TGCGCCAGCAGCCAAGATCTTAGGTTAGCCGTTTACAATGAGCAGTTCTTC. Its translation: CASSQDLRLAVYNEQFF.

This chain uses TRBV27 with TRBJ2-1; the D is unclear. V was shortened by 5 bases and J by 3 bases, with 14 bases between the two germline ends. The CDR3 runs to 15 residues. The V gene's germline CDR1 is MNHEY and CDR2 SMNVEV (reference sequence). The CDR3 here is CASSPLGPLYNEQFF. The CDR3 DNA sequence: TGTGCCAGCAGTCCGCTAGGGCCTCTCTACAATGAGCAGTTCTTC.

This chain uses TRBV5-6 with TRBJ1-5; D ambiguous. This CDR3 has 15 amino acids. The V end lost 2 bases, the J end lost 5 bases, and 14 bases lay between the germline ends. The germline gives CDR1 SGHDT, CDR2 YYEEEE. The DNA for the CDR3 is TGTGCCAGCAGCTTTGGGGTGCTGGTCGATCAGCCCCAGCATTTT. Its protein product is CASSFGVLVDQPQHF.

On this clonotype: Mismatch with germline at one junction end may stem from a read error. The V gene is TRBV25-1, the J gene TRBJ1-1, with 8 bases that match TRBD1. There are 14 residues in the CDR3. Per germline, CDR1 MGHDK and CDR2 SYGVNS. CDR3 residues: CASGETGANTEAFF. CDR3 nucleotides: TGTGCCAGCGGTGAGACAGGGGCCAACACTGAAGCTTTCTTT.

With respect to this clonotype: The junction departs from the called germline gene at one end, perhaps through a read error. This chain connects TRBV7-9 to TRBJ2-5; D is unresolved. This CDR3 region has 14 residues. Per germline, CDR1 SEHNR and CDR2 FQNEAQ (reference sequence). The CDR3 reads CASSLPLSQATQYF. The CDR3 coding sequence is TGTGCCAGCAGCTTACCCCTCTCCCAAGCGACCCAGTACTTC.

The chain links TRBV4-1 to TRBJ1-6, with unresolved D. The CDR3 is made up of 16 amino acids. Trimming pared 1 base from V and 7 bases from J, leaving 14 bases between. The germline V gene has CDR1 MGHRA and CDR2 YSYEKL. Written as DNA, the CDR3 is TGCGCCAGCAGCCAAGGACGGTCTCCACGGAATTCACCCCTCCACTTT. Translating gives CASSQGRSPRNSPLHF.

V usage is TRBV20-1 and J usage is TRBJ2-1; 7 nucleotides match TRBD2. Germline trimming cut 0 bases from V and 0 bases from J; bases unmatched to any gene: 17. Germline values: CDR1 DFQATT, CDR2 SNEGSKA (reference sequence). The CDR3 spans 20 residues. This CDR3 reads CSAREQASGLLRGSYNEQFF. CDR3 nucleotides: TGCAGTGCTAGAGAGCAAGCTAGCGGATTACTTCGGGGCTCCTACAATGAGCAGTTCTTC.

The rearrangement uses TRBV9 and TRBJ1-2; D perhaps matches TRBD1 (5 bases). This CDR3 contains 17 residues. V dropped 4 bases and J dropped 8 bases, with 27 bases sitting between them. CDR1 is SGDLS and CDR2 is YYNGEE in the germline V gene. The CDR3 DNA sequence: TGTGCCAGCAGCACTCTTTTTCAGGGTGGCGACCCGGGGGGCTACACCTTC. Translation gives CASSTLFQGGDPGGYTF.

The chain recombines TRBV7-9 with TRBJ1-2; D possibly corresponds to TRBD1 (5 bases). V was pared by 4 bases and J by 8 bases, with 14 bases between. The germline CDR1 and CDR2 sequences are SEHNR and FQNEAQ (reference sequence). The CDR3 is 13 residues long. The CDR3 reads CASSWDRREGYTF. In DNA, the CDR3 is TGTGCCAGCAGCTGGGACCGAAGGGAGGGCTACACCTTC.

The chain employs TRBV28 and TRBJ1-1; D unclear. The V end was cut by 2 bases, the J end by 2 bases, with 12 bases between. This CDR3 has 15 residues. From germline, CDR1 is MDHEN and CDR2 SYDVKM. The CDR3 DNA is TGTGCCAGCAGTTTAGTTTCGGAACCAAACACTGAAGCTTTCTTT. Protein: CASSLVSEPNTEAFF.

The chain combines TRBV29-1 with TRBJ1-2; no firm D call. Per germline, CDR1 SQVTM and CDR2 ANQGSEA. Trimming removed 1 base at V and 3 bases at J, with 9 bases between. This CDR3 is 13 amino acids long. The CDR3 DNA follows: TGCAGCGTTGAAGGCACGCCATACTATGGCTACACCTTC. Residues: CSVEGTPYYGYTF.

On this clonotype: Mismatch with germline at one junction end may stem from a read error. The chain recombines TRBV5-1 with TRBJ1-1, with TRBD1 identical over 7 bases. Per the germline V gene, CDR1 is SGHRS and CDR2 is YFSETQ. The CDR3 consists of 14 residues. CDR3: CASHGAGGYTEALF. CDR3 DNA: TGCGCCAGCCACGGGGCAGGGGGTTACACTGAAGCTCTCTTT.